This TCR beta chain emerged from a study of Ad26.COV2.S vaccination and SARS-CoV-2 variants. Data came from immunoSEQ multiplex PCR; TCRdb stores just in-frame clones and leaves some out. This table holds hundreds of thousands of clones, roughly four fifths found once. The CDR3 loop spans 14 amino acids. With 9 bases removed from V and 3 bases from J, the gap between germline ends came to 17 bases. Germline loops: CDR1 SNHLY, CDR2 FYNNEI. Treatment given: around 19 received Ad26.COV2.S at low or high dose, single or two shots; roughly 5 received placebo; per-sample allocation not given. Sample collection was performed on day 63 after the first vaccine or placebo injection.

The chain carries TRBV2 and TRBJ2-5; perhaps TRBD1 as D (6 bases). This TCR was sampled from a person between 18 and 65 years old who received the Ad26.COV2.S COVID-19 vaccine or a placebo. Sequenced material: peripheral blood, taken in a trial of Ad26.COV2.S vaccine versus placebo. CDR3 coding DNA: TGTGCCAGAGCGTTTGGTGGGGGCAAAGAGACCCAGTACTTC. This codes for CARAFGGGKETQYF.